Listed below are T cell receptor beta chains from one sample, sequenced in a study of shared clonotypes between healthy human individuals. TCRdb's copy holds only in-frame clones and misses some; the assay was immunoSEQ multiplex PCR. The sample has approximately 1.4 million clones; around 98% are singletons. The sample consisted of naive CD4+ T cells sorted from blood. The receptors derive from a man aged 25 to 40 in good health. The CDR3 runs from the conserved cysteine through the conserved F or W. A D gene is named only where the DNA matches it firmly. Not every row has a clone size; where given, it reads once, few, many or a size class.

>TRBV2|TRBJ1-4|NA|NA
CASRASATNEKLFF
TGTGCCAGCAGGGCGAGCGCAACTAATGAAAAACTGTTTTTT
>TRBV4-2|TRBJ2-3|TRBD2|NA
CASSQASGRRTDTQYF
TGTGCCAGCAGCCAAGCTAGCGGGAGGCGCACAGATACGCAGTATTTT
>TRBV13|TRBJ2-3|TRBD2|NA
CASSSASGASDTQYF
TGTGCCAGCAGCTCGGCTAGCGGAGCATCAGATACGCAGTATTTT
>TRBV2|TRBJ2-1|NA|NA
CASRVRDRVTLAGADPGRNEQFF
TGTGCCAGCAGAGTCCGGGACAGGGTAACCCTAGCGGGAGCCGATCCTGGCCGCAATGAGCAGTTCTTC
>TRBV6-5|TRBJ2-7|TRBD1|once
CASSPDRVYEQYF
TGTGCCAGCAGCCCAGACAGGGTCTACGAGCAGTACTTC
>TRBV10-1|TRBJ2-2|NA|NA
CASSELQASGELFF
TGCGCCAGCAGTGAGTTACAGGCGTCCGGGGAGCTGTTTTTT
>TRBV19|TRBJ2-5|NA|once
CASSIGLGQASMGTQYF
TGTGCCAGTAGTATAGGGCTGGGACAAGCAAGTATGGGGACCCAGTACTTC
>TRBV5-1|TRBJ1-1|NA|NA
CASSLEQGYTEAFF
TGCGCCAGCAGCTTGGAACAGGGTTACACTGAAGCTTTCTTT
>TRBV11-2|TRBJ1-4|NA|once
CASSDVGVPEKLFF
TGTGCCAGCAGCGATGTGGGGGTACCTGAAAAACTGTTTTTT
>TRBV7-2|TRBJ2-1|NA|NA
CASSLSRDNEQFF
TGTGCCAGCAGCTTGAGCAGGGACAATGAGCAGTTCTTC
>TRBV30|TRBJ1-2|NA|NA
CAWSVGYGYTF
TGTGCCTGGAGTGTGGGCTATGGCTACACCTTC
>TRBV10-3|TRBJ1-5|NA|NA
CAIRGTGSGNQPQHF
TGTGCCATCAGAGGGACGGGGTCCGGCAATCAGCCCCAGCATTTT
>TRBV7-6|TRBJ1-5|NA|NA
CASPPPRGINQPQHF
TGTGCCAGCCCGCCCCCCCGGGGAATCAATCAGCCCCAGCATTTT
>TRBV28|TRBJ1-4|NA|NA
CASSLGGDGEKLFF
TGTGCCAGCAGTTTAGGAGGTGACGGTGAAAAACTGTTTTTT
>TRBV5-4|TRBJ2-5|NA|NA
CASSEKQGHQETQYF
TGTGCCAGCAGCGAAAAACAGGGCCACCAAGAGACCCAGTACTTC
>TRBV2|TRBJ2-7|NA|NA
CASSEAYEQYF
TGTGCCAGCAGTGAAGCTTACGAGCAGTACTTC
>TRBV7-3|TRBJ2-1|TRBD2|NA
CASSNLKLAGGPPDEQFF
TGTGCCAGCAGTAACCTGAAACTAGCGGGAGGGCCGCCAGATGAGCAGTTCTTC
>TRBV5-1|TRBJ2-7|NA|NA
CASSFYREGEQYF
TGCGCCAGCAGCTTCTACAGGGAGGGTGAGCAGTACTTC
>TRBV7-8|TRBJ2-6|NA|once
CASSSPGGANVLTF
TGTGCCAGCAGTTCTCCGGGTGGGGCCAACGTCCTGACTTTC
>TRBV30|TRBJ2-7|NA|once
CAWSVLRGREQYF
TGTGCCTGGAGTGTACTCAGGGGACGCGAGCAGTACTTC
>TRBV18|TRBJ2-2|TRBD1|NA
CASSPDRGSSGELFF
TGTGCCAGCTCACCCGACAGGGGATCCAGCGGGGAGCTGTTTTTT
>TRBV10-3|TRBJ1-2|NA|NA
CAIRADYGYTF
TGTGCCATCAGGGCAGACTATGGCTACACCTTC
>TRBV4-3|TRBJ2-1|TRBD2|NA
CASSQGAGASNEQFF
TGCGCCAGCAGCCAAGGAGCGGGAGCTAGTAATGAGCAGTTCTTC
>TRBV4-1|TRBJ2-2|NA|NA
CASSQVGLGELFF
TGCGCCAGCAGCCAAGTAGGGCTCGGGGAGCTGTTTTTT
>TRBV7-8|TRBJ1-2|NA|NA
CASSLAGVKGTYGYTF
TGTGCCAGCAGCTTAGCGGGAGTCAAGGGTACCTATGGCTACACCTTC
>TRBV5-4|TRBJ2-2|NA|NA
CASSPQGVRELFF
TGTGCCAGCAGCCCCCAGGGAGTCCGGGAGCTGTTTTTT
>TRBV5-4|TRBJ2-2|TRBD2|NA
CASSLGLAKNTGELFF
TGTGCCAGCAGCCTGGGACTAGCGAAAAACACCGGGGAGCTGTTTTTT
>TRBV20-1|TRBJ2-3|TRBD1|NA
CSAQEDRGLYF
TGCAGTGCTCAAGAGGACAGGGGGTTGTATTTT
>TRBV29-1|TRBJ2-7|TRBD1|NA
CSVAGTVSYEQYF
TGCAGCGTTGCGGGGACAGTCTCCTACGAGCAGTACTTC
>TRBV9|TRBJ2-1|TRBD2|NA
CASSGQAGALYNEQFF
TGTGCCAGCAGCGGGCAAGCGGGGGCACTTTACAATGAGCAGTTCTTC
>TRBV7-2|TRBJ2-5|TRBD1|NA
CASSLVRGHETQYF
TGTGCCAGCAGCTTAGTCAGGGGGCACGAGACCCAGTACTTC
>TRBV11-2|TRBJ2-3|TRBD2|NA
CASSPWGAGGPDTQYF
TGTGCCAGCAGCCCCTGGGGAGCGGGAGGGCCGGATACGCAGTATTTT